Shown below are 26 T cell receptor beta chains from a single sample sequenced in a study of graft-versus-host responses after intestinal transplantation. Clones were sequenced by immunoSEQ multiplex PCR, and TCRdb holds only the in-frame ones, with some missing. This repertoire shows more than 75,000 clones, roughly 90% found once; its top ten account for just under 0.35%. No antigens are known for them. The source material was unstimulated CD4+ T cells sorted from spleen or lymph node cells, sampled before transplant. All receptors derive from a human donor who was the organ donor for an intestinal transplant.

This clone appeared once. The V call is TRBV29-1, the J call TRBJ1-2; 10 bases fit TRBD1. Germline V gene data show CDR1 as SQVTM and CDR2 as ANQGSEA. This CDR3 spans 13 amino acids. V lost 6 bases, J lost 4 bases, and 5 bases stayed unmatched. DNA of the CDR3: TGCAGCGTCCGGGACAGGGGTTTCTATGGCTACACCTTC. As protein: CSVRDRGFYGYTF.

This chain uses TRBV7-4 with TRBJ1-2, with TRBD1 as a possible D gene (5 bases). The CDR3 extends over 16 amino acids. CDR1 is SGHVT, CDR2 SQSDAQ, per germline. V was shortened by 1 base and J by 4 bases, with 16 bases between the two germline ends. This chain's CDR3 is CASSLVPNKTAYGYTF. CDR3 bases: TGTGCCAGCAGCTTAGTACCCAACAAGACAGCCTATGGCTACACCTTC.

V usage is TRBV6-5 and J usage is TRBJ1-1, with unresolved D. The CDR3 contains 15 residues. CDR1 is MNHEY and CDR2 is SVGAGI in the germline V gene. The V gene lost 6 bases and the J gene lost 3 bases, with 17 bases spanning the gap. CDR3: CASSPPEGPDTEAFF. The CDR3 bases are TGTGCCAGCAGCCCCCCCGAGGGTCCCGACACTGAAGCTTTCTTT.

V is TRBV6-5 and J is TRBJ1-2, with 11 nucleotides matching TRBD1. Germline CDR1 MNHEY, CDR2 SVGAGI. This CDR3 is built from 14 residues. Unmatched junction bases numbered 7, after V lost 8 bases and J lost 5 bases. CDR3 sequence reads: CASRGQGASYGYTF. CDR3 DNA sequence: TGTGCCAGCCGAGGACAGGGGGCGTCATATGGCTACACCTTC.

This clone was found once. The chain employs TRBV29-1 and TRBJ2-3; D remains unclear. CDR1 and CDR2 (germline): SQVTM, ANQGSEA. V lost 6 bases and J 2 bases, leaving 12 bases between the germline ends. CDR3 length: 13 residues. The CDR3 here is CSVHTRSTDTQYF. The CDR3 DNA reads TGCAGCGTCCATACGAGATCCACAGATACGCAGTATTTT.

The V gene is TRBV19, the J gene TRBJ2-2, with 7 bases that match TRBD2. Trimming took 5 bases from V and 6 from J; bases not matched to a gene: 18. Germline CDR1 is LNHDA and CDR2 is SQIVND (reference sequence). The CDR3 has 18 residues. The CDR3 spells CASSPRRPSGRVAGELFF. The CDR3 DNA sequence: TGTGCCAGTAGTCCTCGACGGCCTTCGGGGAGGGTCGCCGGGGAGCTGTTTTTT.

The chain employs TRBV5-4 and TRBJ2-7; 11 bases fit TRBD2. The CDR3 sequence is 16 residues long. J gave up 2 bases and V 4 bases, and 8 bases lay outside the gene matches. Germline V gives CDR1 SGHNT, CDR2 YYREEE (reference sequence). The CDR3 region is CASSRGTSGVPYEQYF. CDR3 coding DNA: TGTGCCAGCAGCCGCGGGACTAGCGGTGTCCCCTACGAGCAGTACTTC.

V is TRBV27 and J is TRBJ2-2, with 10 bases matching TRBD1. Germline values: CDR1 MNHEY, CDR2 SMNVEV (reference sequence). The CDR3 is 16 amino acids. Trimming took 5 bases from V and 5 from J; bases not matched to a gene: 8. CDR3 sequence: CASSRQGALPTGELFF. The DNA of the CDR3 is TGTGCCAGCAGTCGACAGGGGGCGCTCCCTACCGGGGAGCTGTTTTTT.

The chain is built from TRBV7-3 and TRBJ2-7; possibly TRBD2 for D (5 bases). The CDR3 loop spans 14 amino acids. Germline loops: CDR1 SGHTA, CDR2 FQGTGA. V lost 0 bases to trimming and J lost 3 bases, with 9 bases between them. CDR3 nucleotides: TGTGCCAGCAGCTTAACGCCCGGGATCTACGAGCAGTACTTC. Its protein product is CASSLTPGIYEQYF.

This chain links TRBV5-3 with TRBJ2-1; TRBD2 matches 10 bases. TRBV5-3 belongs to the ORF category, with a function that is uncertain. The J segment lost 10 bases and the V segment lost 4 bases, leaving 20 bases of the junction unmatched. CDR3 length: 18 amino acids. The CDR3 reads CARSHSHKEREGRGEQFF. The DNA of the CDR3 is TGTGCCAGAAGCCACTCACATAAAGAGCGGGAGGGCCGGGGGGAGCAGTTCTTC.

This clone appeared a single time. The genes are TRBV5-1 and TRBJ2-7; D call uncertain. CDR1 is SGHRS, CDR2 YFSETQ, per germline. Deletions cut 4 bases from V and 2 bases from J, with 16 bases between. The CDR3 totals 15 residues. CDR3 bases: TGCGCCAGCAGCCCGCTGCCGGTGTCGGCCTACGAGCAGTACTTC. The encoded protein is CASSPLPVSAYEQYF.

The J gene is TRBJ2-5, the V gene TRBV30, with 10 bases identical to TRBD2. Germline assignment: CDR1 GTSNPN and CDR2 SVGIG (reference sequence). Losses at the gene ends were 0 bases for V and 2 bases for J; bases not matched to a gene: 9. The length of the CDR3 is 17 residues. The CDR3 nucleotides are TGTGCCTGGAGTGTACTAAGAACTAGCGGGGCGCAAGAGACCCAGTACTTC. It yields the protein CAWSVLRTSGAQETQYF.

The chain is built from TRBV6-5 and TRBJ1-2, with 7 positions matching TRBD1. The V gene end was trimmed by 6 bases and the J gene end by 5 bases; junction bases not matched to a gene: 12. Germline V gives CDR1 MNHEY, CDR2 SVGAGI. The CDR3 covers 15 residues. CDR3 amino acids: CASSDREVPQYGYTF. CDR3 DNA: TGTGCCAGCAGCGACAGGGAGGTCCCCCAGTATGGCTACACCTTC.

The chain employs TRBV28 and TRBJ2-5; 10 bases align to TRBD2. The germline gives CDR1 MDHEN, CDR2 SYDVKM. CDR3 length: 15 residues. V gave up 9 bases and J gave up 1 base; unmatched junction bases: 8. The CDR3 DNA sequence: TGTGCCAGTAATATAGCGGGAGGCCCCCAAGAGACCCAGTACTTC. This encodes CASNIAGGPQETQYF.

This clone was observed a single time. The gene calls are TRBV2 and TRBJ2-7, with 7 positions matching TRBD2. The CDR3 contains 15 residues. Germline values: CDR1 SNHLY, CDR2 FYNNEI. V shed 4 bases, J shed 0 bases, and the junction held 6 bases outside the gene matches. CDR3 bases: TGTGCCAGCAGTGGGCTAGCGGCCCACTCCTACGAGCAGTACTTC. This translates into CASSGLAAHSYEQYF.

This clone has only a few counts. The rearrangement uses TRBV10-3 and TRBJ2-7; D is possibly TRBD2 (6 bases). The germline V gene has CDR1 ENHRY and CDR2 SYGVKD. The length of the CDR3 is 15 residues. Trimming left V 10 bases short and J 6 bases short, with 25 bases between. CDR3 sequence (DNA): TGTGCCACCCTTGATACCTCCGGGAGAAGGACCGAGCAGTACTTC. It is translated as CATLDTSGRRTEQYF.

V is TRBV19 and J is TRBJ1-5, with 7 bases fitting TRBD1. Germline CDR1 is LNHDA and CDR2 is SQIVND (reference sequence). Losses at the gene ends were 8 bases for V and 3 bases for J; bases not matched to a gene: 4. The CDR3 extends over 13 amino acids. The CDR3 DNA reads TGTGCCAGTTCGACAGGGACCAATCAGCCCCAGCATTTT. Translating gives CASSTGTNQPQHF.

The CDR3 DNA follows: TGTGCCAGCAGCCCGGACAGGGGATCCGAGCAGTACTTC. This codes for CASSPDRGSEQYF. The V and J genes are TRBV11-2 and TRBJ2-7; TRBD1 matches at 9 bases. CDR3 length: 13 residues. After removal of 5 bases from V and 6 bases from J, the junction contained 5 bases not matched to a gene. Germline-derived CDR1 and CDR2 are SGHAT and FQNNGV.

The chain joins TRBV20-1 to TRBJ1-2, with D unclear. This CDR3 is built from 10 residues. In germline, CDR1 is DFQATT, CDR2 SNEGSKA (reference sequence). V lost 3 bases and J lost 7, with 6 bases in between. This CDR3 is CSASFGGYTF. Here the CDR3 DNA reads TGCAGTGCTAGTTTCGGTGGCTACACCTTC.

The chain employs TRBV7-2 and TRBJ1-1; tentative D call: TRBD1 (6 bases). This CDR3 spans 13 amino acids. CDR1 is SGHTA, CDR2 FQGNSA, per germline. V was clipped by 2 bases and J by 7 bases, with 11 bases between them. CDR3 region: CASSLLQGGEAFF. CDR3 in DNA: TGTGCCAGCAGCTTATTACAGGGTGGTGAAGCTTTCTTT.

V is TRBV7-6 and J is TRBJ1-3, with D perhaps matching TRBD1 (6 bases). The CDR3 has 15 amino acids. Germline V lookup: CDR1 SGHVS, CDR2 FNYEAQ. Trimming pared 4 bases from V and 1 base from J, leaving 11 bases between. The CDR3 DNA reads TGTGCCAGCAGCTCTTACAGGGATTCTGGAAACACCATATATTTT. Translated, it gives CASSSYRDSGNTIYF.

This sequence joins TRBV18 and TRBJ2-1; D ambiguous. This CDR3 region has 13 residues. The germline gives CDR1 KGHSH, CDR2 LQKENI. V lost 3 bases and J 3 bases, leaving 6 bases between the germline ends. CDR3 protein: CASSPSVYNEQFF. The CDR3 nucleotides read TGTGCCAGCTCACCTTCAGTCTACAATGAGCAGTTCTTC.

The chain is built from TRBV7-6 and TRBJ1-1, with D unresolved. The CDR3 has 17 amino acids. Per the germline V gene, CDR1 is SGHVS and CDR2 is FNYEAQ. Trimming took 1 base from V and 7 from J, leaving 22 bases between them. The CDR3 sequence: CASSLGTTFPPANEAFF. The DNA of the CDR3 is TGTGCCAGCAGCTTAGGAACGACATTTCCACCCGCCAATGAAGCTTTCTTT.

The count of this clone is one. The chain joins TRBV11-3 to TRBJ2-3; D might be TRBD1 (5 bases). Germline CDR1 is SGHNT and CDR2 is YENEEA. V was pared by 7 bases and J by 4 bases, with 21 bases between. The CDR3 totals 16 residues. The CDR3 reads CASTRRPRVTADTQYF. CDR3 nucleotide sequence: TGTGCCAGCACCAGACGGCCCAGGGTCACGGCAGATACGCAGTATTTT.

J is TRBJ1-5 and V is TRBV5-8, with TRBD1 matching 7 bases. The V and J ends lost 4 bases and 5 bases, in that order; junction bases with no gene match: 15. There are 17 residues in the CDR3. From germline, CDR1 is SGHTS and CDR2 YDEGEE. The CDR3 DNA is TGTGCCAGCAGCACGGAAGAGCCCAGGGGGATCGATCAGCCCCAGCATTTT. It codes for CASSTEEPRGIDQPQHF.

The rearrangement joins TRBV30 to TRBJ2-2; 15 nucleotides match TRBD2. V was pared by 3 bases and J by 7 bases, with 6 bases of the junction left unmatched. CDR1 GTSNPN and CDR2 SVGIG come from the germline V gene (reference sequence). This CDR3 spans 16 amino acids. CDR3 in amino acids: CAWSGLAGGQGGELFF. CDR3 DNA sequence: TGTGCCTGGAGCGGACTAGCGGGGGGGCAGGGCGGGGAGCTGTTTTTT.